This paragraph covers one TCR beta chain sequence. The antigen is unknown. The CDR3 spans 18 residues. Germline values: CDR1 MNHNS, CDR2 SASEGT. The V end lost 3 bases, the J end lost 6 bases, and 26 bases lay between the germline ends. The sample comes from a study of cytomegalovirus exposure and HLA in healthy donors. Study details: Drawn from HLA-typed donors, roughly 87 million unique TCRs were held in an early data release.

The PCR contained 60 Vbeta and 13 Jbeta primers. The table came from immunoSEQ multiplex PCR; TCRdb's copy has only in-frame clones and leaves some out. The data show approximately 190,000 clones, approximately 80% seen once. Study-wide points: The productive fraction for most TCR beta V segments was about 90% or about 30% in an earlier analysis.

The specimen was PBMCs. The TCR was taken from a man in his forties in good health and CMV-seropositive. The rearrangement links TRBV6-1 to TRBJ1-2; the D gene is possibly TRBD1 (5 bases). CDR3 sequence: CASSDPRGGTARPNGYTF. In nucleotides, the CDR3 is TGTGCCAGCAGTGATCCGAGGGGCGGGACGGCCCGGCCTAATGGCTACACCTTC.